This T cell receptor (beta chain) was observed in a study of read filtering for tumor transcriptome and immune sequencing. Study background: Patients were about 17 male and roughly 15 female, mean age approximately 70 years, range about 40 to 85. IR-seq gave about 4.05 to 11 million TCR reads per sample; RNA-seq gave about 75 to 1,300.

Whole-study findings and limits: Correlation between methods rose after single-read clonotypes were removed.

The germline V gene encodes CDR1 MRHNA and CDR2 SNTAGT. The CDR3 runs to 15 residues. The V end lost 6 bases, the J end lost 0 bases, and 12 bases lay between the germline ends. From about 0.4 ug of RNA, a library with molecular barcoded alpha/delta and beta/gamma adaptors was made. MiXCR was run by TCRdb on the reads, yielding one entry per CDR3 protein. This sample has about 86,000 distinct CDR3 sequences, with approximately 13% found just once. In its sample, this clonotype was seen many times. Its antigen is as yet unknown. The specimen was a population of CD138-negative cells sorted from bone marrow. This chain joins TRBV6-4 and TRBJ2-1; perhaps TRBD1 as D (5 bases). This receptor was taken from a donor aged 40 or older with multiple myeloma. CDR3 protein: CASRRTHDSYNEQFF. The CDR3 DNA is TGTGCCAGCAGGAGGACACATGACTCCTACAATGAGCAGTTCTTC.